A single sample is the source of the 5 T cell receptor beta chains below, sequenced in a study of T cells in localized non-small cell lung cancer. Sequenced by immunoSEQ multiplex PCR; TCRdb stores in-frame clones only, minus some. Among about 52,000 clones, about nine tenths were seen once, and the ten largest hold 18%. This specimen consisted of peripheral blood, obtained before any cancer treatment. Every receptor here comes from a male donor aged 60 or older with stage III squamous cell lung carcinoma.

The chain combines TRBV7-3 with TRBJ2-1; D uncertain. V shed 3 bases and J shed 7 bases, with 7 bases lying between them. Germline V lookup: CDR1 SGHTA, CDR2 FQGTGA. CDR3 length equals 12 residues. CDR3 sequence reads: CASSLTENEQFF. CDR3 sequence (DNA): TGTGCCAGCAGCTTGACGGAGAATGAGCAGTTCTTC. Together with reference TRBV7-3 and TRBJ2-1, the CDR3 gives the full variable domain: GAGVSQTPSNKVTEKGKYVELRCDPISGHTALYWYRQSLGQGPEFLIYFQGTGAADDSGLPNDRFFAVRPEGSVSTLKIQRTERGDSAVYLCASSLTENEQFFGPGTRLTVL.

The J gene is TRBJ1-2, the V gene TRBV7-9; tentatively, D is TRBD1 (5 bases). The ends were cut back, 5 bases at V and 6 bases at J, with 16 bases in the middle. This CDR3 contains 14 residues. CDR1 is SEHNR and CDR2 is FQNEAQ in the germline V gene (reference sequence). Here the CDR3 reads CASSQAQGVDGYTF. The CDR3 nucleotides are TGTGCCAGCAGCCAGGCTCAGGGAGTGGATGGCTACACCTTC.

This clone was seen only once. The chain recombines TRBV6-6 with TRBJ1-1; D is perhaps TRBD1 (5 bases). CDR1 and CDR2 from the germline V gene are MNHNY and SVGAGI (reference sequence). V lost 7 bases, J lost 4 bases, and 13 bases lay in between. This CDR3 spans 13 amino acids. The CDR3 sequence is CASTSWQGTEAFF. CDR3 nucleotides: TGTGCCAGCACCTCGTGGCAGGGCACTGAAGCTTTCTTT.

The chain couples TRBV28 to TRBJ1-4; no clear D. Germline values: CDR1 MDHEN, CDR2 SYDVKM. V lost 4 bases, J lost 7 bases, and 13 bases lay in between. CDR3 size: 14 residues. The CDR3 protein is CASSSGSPGEKLFF. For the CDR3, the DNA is TGTGCCAGCAGTTCGGGGAGTCCTGGTGAAAAACTGTTTTTT.

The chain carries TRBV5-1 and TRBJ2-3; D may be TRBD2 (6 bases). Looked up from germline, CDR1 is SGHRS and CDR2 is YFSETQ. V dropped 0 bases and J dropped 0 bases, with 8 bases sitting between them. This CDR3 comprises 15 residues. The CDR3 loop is CASSLGDLSTDTQYF. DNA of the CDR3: TGCGCCAGCAGCTTGGGGGACTTAAGCACAGATACGCAGTATTTT.